The subject of this entry is one T cell receptor beta chain. TCRdb keeps only in-frame clones here, not all; method: immunoSEQ multiplex PCR. The sample records some 300,000 clones, around 92% being singletons. These data originate in a study of blood T cell repertoires in COVID-19. V gave up 2 bases and J gave up 5 bases; unmatched junction bases: 8. In germline, CDR1 is WNHNN, CDR2 SYGVQD (reference sequence). CDR3 length equals 15 residues. The chain carries TRBV10-1 and TRBJ1-1; TRBD1 agrees at 7 bases. This clonotype was obtained from a woman aged 30 to 39 with COVID-19, enrolled during active disease. The sequenced sample was peripheral blood. The CDR3 nucleotides read TGCGCCAGCAGTGAGAGACAGGGCGAGTGGACTGAAGCTTTCTTT. It translates to CASSERQGEWTEAFF.